The 27 T cell receptor beta chains below all came from one sample that was sequenced in a study of T cell changes during pregnancy in multiple sclerosis. Sequencing used immunoSEQ multiplex PCR; TCRdb keeps in-frame clones, though not all of them. The table lists 30,000 to 40,000 clones, about 91% of them singletons. Sequenced material: CD8+ T cells from peripheral blood mononuclear cells, taken before pregnancy. Source of these receptors: a female donor with multiple sclerosis, enrolled in a pregnancy study.

This clone was seen only a few times. V usage is TRBV2 and J usage is TRBJ1-1; D uncertain. This CDR3 has 13 residues. The ends were cut back, 1 base at V and 5 bases at J, with 8 bases in the middle. Germline lookup yields CDR1 SNHLY and CDR2 FYNNEI. The CDR3 DNA reads as TGTGCCAGCAGTGAAGACGAGAGAACTGAAGCTTTCTTT. Protein sequence: CASSEDERTEAFF.

This chain uses TRBV11-3 with TRBJ2-7, with 9 bases aligning to TRBD1. The junction had 8 bases not matched to a gene; V was cut back by 5 bases and J by 3 bases. Per the germline V gene, CDR1 is SGHNT and CDR2 is YENEEA. The CDR3 has 15 residues. CDR3 amino acids: CASSPTDRGFYEQYF. In nucleotides, the CDR3 is TGTGCCAGCAGCCCGACGGACAGGGGATTCTACGAGCAGTACTTC.

This clone was observed a single time. The V call is TRBV2, the J call TRBJ2-3, with no clear D. CDR1 and CDR2 from the germline V gene are SNHLY and FYNNEI. The V gene lost 8 bases and the J gene lost 1 base, with 4 bases spanning the gap. This CDR3 is 11 amino acids long. The CDR3 reads CASLGTDTQYF. As DNA, the CDR3 is TGTGCCAGCCTCGGCACAGATACGCAGTATTTT. The complete variable domain, with remaining parts taken from reference TRBV2 and TRBJ2-3, reads EPEVTQTPSHQVTQMGQEVILRCVPISNHLYFYWYRQILGQKVEFLVSFYNNEISEKSEIFDDQFSVERPDGSNFTLKIRSTKLEDSAMYFCASLGTDTQYFGPGTRLTVL.

V and J are TRBV7-2 and TRBJ2-7, with a tentative D call TRBD1 (5 bases). Trimming removed 3 bases from V and 2 bases from J, with 11 bases in between. The germline gives CDR1 SGHTA, CDR2 FQGNSA. This CDR3 is 14 amino acids long. CDR3: CASSLTDSTYEQYF. The CDR3 nucleotides read TGTGCCAGCAGCTTGACAGACTCTACCTACGAGCAGTACTTC.

V is TRBV7-8 and J is TRBJ2-3; 8 bases are shared with TRBD2. The CDR3 extends over 15 amino acids. Germline CDR1 is SGHVS and CDR2 is FQNEAQ. Losses at the gene ends were 1 base for V and 6 bases for J; bases not matched to a gene: 6. CDR3 residues: CASSLVAGGGDTQYF. The DNA of the CDR3 is TGTGCCAGCAGCTTAGTGGCGGGGGGCGGGGATACGCAGTATTTT.

This clone is termed medium-sized. Here the CDR3 reads CASSERTSGGYEQYF. CDR3 nucleotides: TGTGCCAGCAGTGAAAGGACTAGCGGGGGGTACGAGCAGTACTTC. This chain joins TRBV6-1 and TRBJ2-7; the match to TRBD2 covers 14 bases. Germline-derived CDR1 and CDR2 are MNHNS and SASEGT. This CDR3 is built from 15 residues. V lost 2 bases to trimming and J lost 4 bases; unmatched junction nucleotides: 1.

This sequence joins TRBV7-9 and TRBJ2-7; D gene unclear. V lost 8 bases to trimming and J lost 7 bases, with 9 bases between them. From germline, CDR1 is SEHNR and CDR2 FQNEAQ (reference sequence). The CDR3 is 10 residues long. Here the CDR3 reads CASADLEQYF. The CDR3 bases are TGTGCCAGCGCTGATCTAGAGCAGTACTTC.

This clone appeared a single time. The chain links TRBV5-1 to TRBJ1-1; D gene uncertain. Deletions cut 4 bases from V and 7 bases from J, with 20 bases between. Germline values: CDR1 SGHRS, CDR2 YFSETQ. The CDR3 is 15 residues long. CDR3 region: CASSPEGNAGREAFF. DNA for the CDR3: TGCGCCAGCAGCCCGGAGGGTAATGCGGGCCGTGAAGCTTTCTTT. The full variable domain, rest sourced from reference TRBV5-1 and TRBJ1-1, is KAGVTQTPRYLIKTRGQQVTLSCSPISGHRSVSWYQQTPGQGLQFLFEYFSETQRNKGNFPGRFSGRQFSNSRSEMNVSTLELGDSALYLCASSPEGNAGREAFFGQGTRLTVV.

This rearrangement joins TRBV6-1 to TRBJ1-5, with D possibly being TRBD1 (6 bases). There are 12 residues in the CDR3. The V and J ends lost 8 bases and 4 bases respectively, with 9 bases between them. The germline CDR1 and CDR2 sequences are MNHNS and SASEGT. The CDR3 sequence is CASVQGNQPQHF. DNA of the CDR3: TGTGCCAGCGTGCAGGGGAATCAGCCCCAGCATTTT.

The CDR3, as DNA: TGTGCCAGCAAGGGGGAAGCGTACGAGACCCAGTACTTC. Translation: CASKGEAYETQYF. The chain has TRBV7-8 and TRBJ2-5; maybe TRBD1 (6 bases). This CDR3 is 13 amino acids long. Per germline, CDR1 SGHVS and CDR2 FQNEAQ. V was trimmed by 7 bases and J by 5 bases, leaving 14 bases between them.

V gene TRBV7-9 combines with J gene TRBJ2-7, with 9 bases lining up with TRBD2. Trimming took 5 bases from V and 2 from J; bases not matched to a gene: 10. CDR1 and CDR2 from the germline V gene are SEHNR and FQNEAQ (reference sequence). The CDR3 extends over 16 amino acids. Here the CDR3 DNA reads TGTGCCAGCAGCACTCCCCTAGCGGGAAAAACCTACGAGCAGTACTTC. It specifies CASSTPLAGKTYEQYF.

The V and J genes are TRBV7-3 and TRBJ2-1; the match to TRBD2 covers 10 bases. Germline V gives CDR1 SGHTA, CDR2 FQGTGA. CDR3 length equals 15 residues. Trimming took 1 base from V and 7 from J; bases not matched to a gene: 4. In DNA form, the CDR3 reads TGTGCCAGCAGCTTAAGGCTAGCGGGGGTGAATGAGCAGTTCTTC. Translating gives CASSLRLAGVNEQFF.

The V call is TRBV29-1, the J call TRBJ1-1, with 7 bases that match TRBD1. The V segment lost 7 bases and the J segment 3 bases; nucleotides outside the gene matches: 8. CDR1 is SQVTM, CDR2 ANQGSEA, per germline. The CDR3 loop spans 13 amino acids. The CDR3 here is CSALDRVYTEAFF. Here the CDR3 DNA reads TGCAGCGCCCTAGACAGGGTCTACACTGAAGCTTTCTTT. Filled out from reference TRBV29-1 and TRBJ1-1, the complete variable domain reads SAVISQKPSRDICQRGTSLTIQCQVDSQVTMMFWYRQQPGQSLTLIATANQGSEATYESGFVIDKFPISRPNLTFSTLTVSNMSPEDSSIYLCSALDRVYTEAFFGQGTRLTVV.

V and J are TRBV11-3 and TRBJ1-6; 7 bases are shared with TRBD1. The CDR3 loop spans 13 amino acids. CDR1 SGHNT and CDR2 YENEEA come from the germline V gene. Trimming at V came to 4 bases and at J to 13 bases, leaving 7 bases not matched to a gene. CDR3 loop: CASSYSRGAPLHF. The CDR3 nucleotides read TGTGCCAGCAGCTACTCCAGGGGGGCGCCCCTCCACTTT.

This clone is medium-sized. The genes are TRBV7-9 and TRBJ1-5; D is perhaps TRBD1 (5 bases). The CDR3 runs 15 residues. The V end was cut by 4 bases, the J end by 2 bases, with 12 bases between. Germline CDR1 and CDR2: SEHNR and FQNEAQ (reference sequence). In DNA form, the CDR3 reads TGTGCCAGCAGCTCGACAGAAGGAGGCAATCAGCCCCAGCATTTT. It yields the protein CASSSTEGGNQPQHF.

The chain employs TRBV5-1 and TRBJ2-7; D is perhaps TRBD1 (6 bases). CDR3 length: 16 residues. Germline V CDR1 and CDR2: SGHRS, YFSETQ. Trimming stripped 2 bases from V and 1 base from J, with 16 bases between. The CDR3 loop reads CASSFLRPDRSYEQYF. DNA for the CDR3: TGCGCCAGCAGCTTCCTGCGCCCGGACAGATCCTACGAGCAGTACTTC.

The chain combines TRBV27 with TRBJ2-1; tentatively, D is TRBD2 (6 bases). The CDR3 length is 13 residues. Germline assignment: CDR1 MNHEY and CDR2 SMNVEV (reference sequence). V was clipped by 6 bases and J by 6 bases, with 12 bases between them. The CDR3 DNA reads as TGTGCCAGCAGCTGGGACTCTCTCAATGAGCAGTTCTTC. This sequence encodes CASSWDSLNEQFF.

The chain combines TRBV5-1 with TRBJ2-3; 9 positions match TRBD2. Unmatched junction bases numbered 13, after V lost 0 bases and J lost 2 bases. Per the germline V gene, CDR1 is SGHRS and CDR2 is YFSETQ. The CDR3 has 19 residues. The CDR3 DNA reads as TGCGCCAGCAGCTTGGATGAGACTAGCGGCGCCCTAACCACAGATACGCAGTATTTT. It specifies CASSLDETSGALTTDTQYF.

The chain links TRBV7-6 to TRBJ1-4, with 8 bases aligning to TRBD1. Germline CDR1 is SGHVS and CDR2 is FNYEAQ. This CDR3 is 16 amino acids long. V lost 4 bases and J lost 7; bases outside the gene matches: 11. The CDR3 DNA sequence: TGTGCCAGCAGCTACATAGCAGGGGGCGAGGGTGAAAAACTGTTTTTT. Translation gives CASSYIAGGEGEKLFF.

This clone was detected a few times. The chain recombines TRBV6-1 with TRBJ1-4; possible D gene TRBD1, 5 bases. The V gene lost 1 base and the J gene lost 5 bases, with 11 bases spanning the gap. The CDR3 runs 15 residues. Germline V gene lookup returns CDR1 MNHNS and CDR2 SASEGT. The CDR3 DNA follows: TGTGCCAGCAGTGAAGATACTGGGGGGAATGAAAAACTGTTTTTT. Its translation: CASSEDTGGNEKLFF.

This chain connects TRBV7-8 to TRBJ2-5; 9 positions match TRBD1. The germline V gene has CDR1 SGHVS and CDR2 FQNEAQ. This CDR3 is 15 amino acids long. The trim removed 5 bases at V and 4 bases at J, leaving 8 bases unmatched. Here the CDR3 DNA reads TGTGCCAGCAGCCTTGGGACAGGGTTGCTAGAGACCCAGTACTTC. The encoded protein is CASSLGTGLLETQYF.

The gene calls are TRBV6-6 and TRBJ1-5, with a weak D call TRBD1 (6 bases). The CDR3 totals 14 residues. With 6 bases removed from V and 4 bases from J, the gap between germline ends came to 13 bases. Germline loops: CDR1 MNHNY, CDR2 SVGAGI (reference sequence). CDR3 region: CASSPPTGNQPQHF. The CDR3, as DNA: TGTGCCAGCAGCCCTCCGACAGGAAATCAGCCCCAGCATTTT.

The J gene is TRBJ2-7, the V gene TRBV13; D is possibly TRBD2 (7 bases). Trimming removed 3 bases from V and 2 bases from J, with 8 bases in between. Germline CDR1 PRHDT, CDR2 FYEKMQ (reference sequence). This CDR3 contains 13 residues. This CDR3 reads CASSFGGPYEQYF. CDR3 nucleotides: TGTGCCAGCAGCTTCGGGGGGCCCTACGAGCAGTACTTC. Filled out from reference TRBV13 and TRBJ2-7, the complete variable domain reads AAGVIQSPRHLIKEKRETATLKCYPIPRHDTVYWYQQGPGQDPQFLISFYEKMQSDKGSIPDRFSAQQFSDYHSELNMSSLELGDSALYFCASSFGGPYEQYFGPGTRLTVT.

V gene TRBV9 combines with J gene TRBJ2-7; maybe TRBD2 (6 bases). The CDR3 sequence is 15 residues long. CDR1 is SGDLS, CDR2 YYNGEE, per germline. Trimming stripped 0 bases from V and 2 bases from J, with 12 bases between. CDR3 residues: CASSVGGDSTYEQYF. CDR3 nucleotides: TGTGCCAGCAGCGTAGGTGGGGACTCGACCTACGAGCAGTACTTC.

The chain recombines TRBV5-6 with TRBJ1-1; 7 bases are a match to TRBD1. The V and J ends lost 5 bases and 1 base, in that order; junction bases with no gene match: 2. Germline V gene lookup returns CDR1 SGHDT and CDR2 YYEEEE. The CDR3 extends over 13 amino acids. CDR3 region: CASSRGPNTEAFF. DNA for the CDR3: TGTGCCAGCAGTAGGGGGCCGAACACTGAAGCTTTCTTT.

The chain uses TRBV7-3 and TRBJ2-1; 10 nucleotides line up with TRBD2. From germline, CDR1 is SGHTA and CDR2 FQGTGA. The CDR3 consists of 15 residues. After removal of 5 bases from V and 9 bases from J, the junction contained 10 bases not matched to a gene. CDR3 in DNA: TGTGCCAGCAGCCAAGCTAGCGGGAGTGGATTTGAGCAGTTCTTC. Translated, it gives CASSQASGSGFEQFF. The complete variable domain, with remaining parts taken from reference TRBV7-3 and TRBJ2-1, reads GAGVSQTPSNKVTEKGKYVELRCDPISGHTALYWYRQSLGQGPEFLIYFQGTGAADDSGLPNDRFFAVRPEGSVSTLKIQRTERGDSAVYLCASSQASGSGFEQFFGPGTRLTVL.

This clone was detected once. This rearrangement joins TRBV7-8 to TRBJ1-2; D remains unclear. CDR1 and CDR2 (germline): SGHVS, FQNEAQ. With 3 bases removed from V and 2 bases from J, the gap between germline ends came to 25 bases. The CDR3 consists of 19 residues. CDR3 sequence reads: CASSFFPLFSRAGNYGYTF. In nucleotides, the CDR3 is TGTGCCAGCAGCTTTTTTCCCCTTTTTTCCCGGGCGGGGAACTATGGCTACACCTTC. Full variable domain (rest looked up from reference TRBV7-8 and TRBJ1-2): GAGVSQSPRYKVAKRGQDVALRCDPISGHVSLFWYQQALGQGPEFLTYFQNEAQLDKSGLPSDRFFAERPEGSVSTLKIQRTQQEDSAVYLCASSFFPLFSRAGNYGYTFGSGTRLTVV.